This T cell receptor beta chain was retrieved from a study of blood T cell repertoires in COVID-19. Sequencing used immunoSEQ multiplex PCR; TCRdb keeps in-frame clones, though not all of them. The data contain 140,000 to 150,000 clones, 88% of them seen just once; the ten biggest clones take up about 2.5%. This CDR3 is 17 amino acids long. Germline loops: CDR1 SGHRS, CDR2 YFSETQ. V trimming: 4 bases; J trimming: 0 bases; junction bases outside the gene matches: 3. The origin of this receptor is a human donor with COVID-19, enrolled during active disease. The donor label of this sample is uncertain. Sequenced sample: peripheral blood. This rearrangement joins TRBV5-1 to TRBJ2-1; 14 bases align to TRBD2. The CDR3 sequence is CASSPGLAGVSYNEQFF. For the CDR3, the DNA is TGCGCCAGCAGCCCGGGACTAGCGGGAGTCTCCTACAATGAGCAGTTCTTC.